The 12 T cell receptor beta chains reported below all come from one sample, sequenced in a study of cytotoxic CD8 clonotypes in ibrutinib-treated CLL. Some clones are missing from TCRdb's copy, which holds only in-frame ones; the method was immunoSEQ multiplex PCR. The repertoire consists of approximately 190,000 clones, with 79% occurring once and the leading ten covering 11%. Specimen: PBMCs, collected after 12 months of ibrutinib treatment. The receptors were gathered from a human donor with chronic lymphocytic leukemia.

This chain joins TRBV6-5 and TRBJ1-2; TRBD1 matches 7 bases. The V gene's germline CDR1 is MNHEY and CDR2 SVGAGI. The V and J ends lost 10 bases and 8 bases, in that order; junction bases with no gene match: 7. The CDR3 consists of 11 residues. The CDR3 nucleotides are TGTGCCACCGGACAGGCGGGGGGCTACACCTTC. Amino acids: CATGQAGGYTF.

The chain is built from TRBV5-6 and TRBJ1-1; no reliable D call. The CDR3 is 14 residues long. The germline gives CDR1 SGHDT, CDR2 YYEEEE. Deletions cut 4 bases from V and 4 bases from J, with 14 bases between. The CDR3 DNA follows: TGTGCCAGCAGCCGTCGAAGGTTGGGCACTGAAGCTTTCTTT. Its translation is CASSRRRLGTEAFF. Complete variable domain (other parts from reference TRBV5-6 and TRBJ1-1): DAGVTQSPTHLIKTRGQQVTLRCSPKSGHDTVSWYQQALGQGPQFIFQYYEEEERQRGNFPDRFSGHQFPNYSSELNVNALLLGDSALYLCASSRRRLGTEAFFGQGTRLTVV.

The CDR3 DNA reads as TGTGCCAGCAGCCCAACCGGAGGACCGCGACGCGCTGAGCAGTTCTTC. Its translation: CASSPTGGPRRAEQFF. The V gene is TRBV7-3, the J gene TRBJ2-1, with D possibly being TRBD2 (5 bases). The length of the CDR3 is 16 residues. V lost 5 bases to trimming and J lost 9 bases, with 23 bases between them. CDR1 and CDR2 (germline): SGHTA, FQGTGA.

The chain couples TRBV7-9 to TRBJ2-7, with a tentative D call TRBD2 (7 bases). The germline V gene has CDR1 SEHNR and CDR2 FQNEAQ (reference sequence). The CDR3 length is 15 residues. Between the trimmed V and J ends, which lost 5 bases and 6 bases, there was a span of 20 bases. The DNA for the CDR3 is TGTGCCAGCAGCCCCCGGGGGACTACAGGGACCGAGCAGTACTTC. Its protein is CASSPRGTTGTEQYF.

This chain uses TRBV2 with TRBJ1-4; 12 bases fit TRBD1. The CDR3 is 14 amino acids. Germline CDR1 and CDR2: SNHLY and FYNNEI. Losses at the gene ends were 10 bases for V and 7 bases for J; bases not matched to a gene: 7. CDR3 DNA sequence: TGTGCCACCGAACGGGACAGGGGGCTTGAAAAACTGTTTTTT. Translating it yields CATERDRGLEKLFF.

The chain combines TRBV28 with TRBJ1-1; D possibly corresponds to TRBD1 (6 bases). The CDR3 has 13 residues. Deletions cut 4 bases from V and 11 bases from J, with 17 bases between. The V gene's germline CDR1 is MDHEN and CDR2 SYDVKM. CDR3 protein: CASSSIQGTMAFF. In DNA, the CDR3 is TGTGCCAGCAGTTCGATTCAGGGGACGATGGCTTTCTTT.

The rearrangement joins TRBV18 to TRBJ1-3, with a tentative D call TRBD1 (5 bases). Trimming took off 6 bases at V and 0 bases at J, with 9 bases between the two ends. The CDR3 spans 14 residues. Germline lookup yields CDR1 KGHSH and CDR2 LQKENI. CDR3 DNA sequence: TGTGCCAGCTCCCAGACAGACTCTGGAAACACCATATATTTT. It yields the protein CASSQTDSGNTIYF. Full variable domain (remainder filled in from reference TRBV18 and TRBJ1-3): NAGVMQNPRHLVRRRGQEARLRCSPMKGHSHVYWYRQLPEEGLKFMVYLQKENIIDESGMPKERFSAEFPKEGPSILRIQQVVRGDSAAYFCASSQTDSGNTIYFGEGSWLTVV.

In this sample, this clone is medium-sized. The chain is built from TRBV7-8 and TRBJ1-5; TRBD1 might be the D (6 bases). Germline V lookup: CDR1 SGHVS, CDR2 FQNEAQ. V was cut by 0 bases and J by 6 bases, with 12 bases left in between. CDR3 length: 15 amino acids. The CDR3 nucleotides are TGTGCCAGCAGCTTAGCACAGGGTCCTTCTCAGCCCCAGCATTTT. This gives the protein CASSLAQGPSQPQHF.

CDR3 sequence (DNA): TGTGCCAGCAGTGCATTCGGGATTCTACTAGCGGGCTCCTCTGGGGCCAACGTCCTGACTTTC. Its translation is CASSAFGILLAGSSGANVLTF. The chain has TRBV2 and TRBJ2-6; 9 nucleotides align to TRBD2. The V segment lost 4 bases and the J segment 0 bases; nucleotides outside the gene matches: 16. Germline lookup yields CDR1 SNHLY and CDR2 FYNNEI. The CDR3 is 21 residues long.

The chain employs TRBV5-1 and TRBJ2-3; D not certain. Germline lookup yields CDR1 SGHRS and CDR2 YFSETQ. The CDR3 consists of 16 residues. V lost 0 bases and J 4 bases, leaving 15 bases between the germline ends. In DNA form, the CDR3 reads TGCGCCAGCAGCTTGGATGCCAGAGCAAGGTCAGATACGCAGTATTTT. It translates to CASSLDARARSDTQYF.

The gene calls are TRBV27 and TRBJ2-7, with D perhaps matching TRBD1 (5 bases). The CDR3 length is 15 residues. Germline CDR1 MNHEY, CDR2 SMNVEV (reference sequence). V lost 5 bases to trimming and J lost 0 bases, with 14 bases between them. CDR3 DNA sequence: TGTGCCAGCAGTATCGGACAAAACCCCTCCTACGAGCAGTACTTC. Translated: CASSIGQNPSYEQYF.

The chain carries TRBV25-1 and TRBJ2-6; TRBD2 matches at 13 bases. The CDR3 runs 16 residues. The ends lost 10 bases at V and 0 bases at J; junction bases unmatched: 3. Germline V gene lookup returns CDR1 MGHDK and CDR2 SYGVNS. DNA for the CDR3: TGTGCCATGGGGACTAGCGGGGTCTCTGGGGCCAACGTCCTGACTTTC. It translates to CAMGTSGVSGANVLTF.